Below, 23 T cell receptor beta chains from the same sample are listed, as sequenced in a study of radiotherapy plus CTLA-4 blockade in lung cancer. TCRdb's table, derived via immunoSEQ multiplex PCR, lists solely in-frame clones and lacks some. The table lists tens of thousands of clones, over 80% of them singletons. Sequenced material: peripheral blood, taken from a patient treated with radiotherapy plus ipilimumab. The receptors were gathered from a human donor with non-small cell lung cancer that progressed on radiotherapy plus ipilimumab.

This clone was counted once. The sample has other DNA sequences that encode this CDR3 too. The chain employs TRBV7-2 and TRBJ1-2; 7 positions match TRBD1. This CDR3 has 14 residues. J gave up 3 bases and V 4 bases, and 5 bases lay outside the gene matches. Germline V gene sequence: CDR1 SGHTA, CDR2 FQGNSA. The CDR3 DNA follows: TGTGCCAGCAGCTCAAGGACAGGCGACTATGGCTACACCTTC. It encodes CASSSRTGDYGYTF. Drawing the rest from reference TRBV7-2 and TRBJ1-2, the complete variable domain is GAGVSQSPSNKVTEKGKDVELRCDPISGHTALYWYRQSLGQGLEFLIYFQGNSAPDKSGLPSDRFSAERTGGSVSTLTIQRTQQEDSAVYLCASSSRTGDYGYTFGSGTRLTVV.

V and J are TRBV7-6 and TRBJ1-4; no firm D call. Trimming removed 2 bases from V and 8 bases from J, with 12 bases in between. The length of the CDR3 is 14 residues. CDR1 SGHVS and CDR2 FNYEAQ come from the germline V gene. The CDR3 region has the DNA TGTGCCAGCAGCTTATTGGCAGTCGGGGAAAAACTGTTTTTT. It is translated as CASSLLAVGEKLFF.

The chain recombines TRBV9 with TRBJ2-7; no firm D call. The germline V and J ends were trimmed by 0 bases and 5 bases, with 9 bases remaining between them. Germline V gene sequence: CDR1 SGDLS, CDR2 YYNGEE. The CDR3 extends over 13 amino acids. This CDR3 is CASSVVGFHEQYF. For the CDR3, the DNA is TGTGCCAGCAGCGTAGTGGGTTTTCACGAGCAGTACTTC.

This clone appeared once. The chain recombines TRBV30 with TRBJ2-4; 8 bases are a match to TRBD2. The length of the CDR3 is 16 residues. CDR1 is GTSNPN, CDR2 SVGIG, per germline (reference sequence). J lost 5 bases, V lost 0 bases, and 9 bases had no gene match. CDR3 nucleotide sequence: TGTGCCTGGAGTGTACTCTCCCTAGCGGGCCAAAACATTCAGTACTTC. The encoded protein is CAWSVLSLAGQNIQYF.

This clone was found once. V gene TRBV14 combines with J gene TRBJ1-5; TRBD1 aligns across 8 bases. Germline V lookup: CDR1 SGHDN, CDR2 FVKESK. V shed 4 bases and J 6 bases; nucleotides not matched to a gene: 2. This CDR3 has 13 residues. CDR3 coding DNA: TGTGCCAGCAGCCCCGACAGGGGTCAGCCCCAGCATTTT. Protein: CASSPDRGQPQHF.

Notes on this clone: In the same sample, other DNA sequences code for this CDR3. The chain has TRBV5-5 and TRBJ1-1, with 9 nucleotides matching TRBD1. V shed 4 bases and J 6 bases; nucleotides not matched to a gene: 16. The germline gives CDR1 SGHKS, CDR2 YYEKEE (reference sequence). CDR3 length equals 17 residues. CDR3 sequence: CASSPAYYRGQAPEAFF. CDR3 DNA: TGTGCCAGCAGCCCCGCCTATTACAGGGGGCAGGCGCCTGAAGCTTTCTTT.

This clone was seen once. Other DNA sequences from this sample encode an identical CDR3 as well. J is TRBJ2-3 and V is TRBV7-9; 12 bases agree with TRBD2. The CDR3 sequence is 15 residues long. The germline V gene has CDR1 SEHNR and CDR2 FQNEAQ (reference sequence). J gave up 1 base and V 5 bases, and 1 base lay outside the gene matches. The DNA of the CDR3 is TGTGCCAGCAGCCGGACTAGCGGGGGCACAGATACGCAGTATTTT. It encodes CASSRTSGGTDTQYF.

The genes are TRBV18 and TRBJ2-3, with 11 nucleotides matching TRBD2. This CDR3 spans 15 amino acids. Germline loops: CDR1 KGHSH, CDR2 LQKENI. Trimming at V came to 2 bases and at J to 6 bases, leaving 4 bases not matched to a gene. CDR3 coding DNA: TGTGCCAGCTCACCAACTAGCGGGAGTGCGGATACGCAGTATTTT. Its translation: CASSPTSGSADTQYF.

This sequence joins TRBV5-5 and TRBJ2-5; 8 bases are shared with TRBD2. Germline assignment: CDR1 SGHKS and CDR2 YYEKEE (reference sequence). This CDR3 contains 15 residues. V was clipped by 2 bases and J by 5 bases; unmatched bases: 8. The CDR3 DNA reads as TGTGCCAGCAGCTTATTTAGCGGGGATGGTGAGACCCAGTACTTC. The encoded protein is CASSLFSGDGETQYF.

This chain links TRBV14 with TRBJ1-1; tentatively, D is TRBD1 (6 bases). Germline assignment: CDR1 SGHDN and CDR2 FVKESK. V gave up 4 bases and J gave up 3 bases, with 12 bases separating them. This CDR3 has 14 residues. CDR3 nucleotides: TGTGCCAGCAGCCCGAGAGAGGGGGACACTGAAGCTTTCTTT. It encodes CASSPREGDTEAFF. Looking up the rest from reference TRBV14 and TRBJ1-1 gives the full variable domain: EAGVTQFPSHSVIEKGQTVTLRCDPISGHDNLYWYRRVMGKEIKFLLHFVKESKQDESGMPNNRFLAERTGGTYSTLKVQPAELEDSGVYFCASSPREGDTEAFFGQGTRLTVV.

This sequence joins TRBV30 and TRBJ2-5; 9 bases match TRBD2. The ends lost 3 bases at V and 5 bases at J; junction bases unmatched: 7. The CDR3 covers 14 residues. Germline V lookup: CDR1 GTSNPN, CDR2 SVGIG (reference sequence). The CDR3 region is CAWRTSGAGETQYF. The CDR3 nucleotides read TGTGCCTGGAGGACTAGCGGAGCGGGGGAGACCCAGTACTTC. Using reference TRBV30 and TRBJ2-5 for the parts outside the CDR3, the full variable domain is SQTIHQWPATLVQPVGSPLSLECTVEGTSNPNLYWYRQAAGRGLQLLFYSVGIGQISSEVPQNLSASRPQDRQFILSSKKLLLSDSGFYLCAWRTSGAGETQYFGPGTRLLVL.

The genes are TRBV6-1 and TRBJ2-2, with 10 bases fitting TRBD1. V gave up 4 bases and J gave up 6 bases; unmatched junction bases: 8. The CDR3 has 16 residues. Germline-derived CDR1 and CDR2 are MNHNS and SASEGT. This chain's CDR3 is CASSATDRGLAGELFF. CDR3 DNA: TGTGCCAGCAGTGCCACCGACAGGGGGCTCGCCGGGGAGCTGTTTTTT.

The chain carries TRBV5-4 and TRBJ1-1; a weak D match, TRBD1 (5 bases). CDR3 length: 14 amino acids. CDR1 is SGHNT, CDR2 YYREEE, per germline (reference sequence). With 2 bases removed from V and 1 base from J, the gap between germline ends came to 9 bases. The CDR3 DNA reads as TGTGCCAGCAGCTTCGGGGGAGCGAACACTGAAGCTTTCTTT. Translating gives CASSFGGANTEAFF.

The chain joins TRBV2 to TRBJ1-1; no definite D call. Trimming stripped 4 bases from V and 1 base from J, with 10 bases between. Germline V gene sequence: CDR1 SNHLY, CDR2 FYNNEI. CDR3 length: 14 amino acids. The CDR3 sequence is CASSGGGENTEAFF. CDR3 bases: TGTGCCAGCAGTGGAGGTGGGGAGAACACTGAAGCTTTCTTT.

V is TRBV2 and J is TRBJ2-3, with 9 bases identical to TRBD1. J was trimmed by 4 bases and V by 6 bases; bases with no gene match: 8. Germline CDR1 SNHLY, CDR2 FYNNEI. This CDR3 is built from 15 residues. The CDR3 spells CASRMDRGSADTQYF. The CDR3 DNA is TGTGCCAGCAGGATGGACAGGGGTAGCGCAGATACGCAGTATTTT.

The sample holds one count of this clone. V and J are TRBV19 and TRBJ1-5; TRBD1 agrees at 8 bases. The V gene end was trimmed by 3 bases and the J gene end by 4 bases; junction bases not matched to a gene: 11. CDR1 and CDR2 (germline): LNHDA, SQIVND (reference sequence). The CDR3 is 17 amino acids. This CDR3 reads CASSMVLGTGKNQPQHF. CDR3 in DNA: TGTGCCAGTAGTATGGTGTTGGGGACAGGAAAGAATCAGCCCCAGCATTTT.

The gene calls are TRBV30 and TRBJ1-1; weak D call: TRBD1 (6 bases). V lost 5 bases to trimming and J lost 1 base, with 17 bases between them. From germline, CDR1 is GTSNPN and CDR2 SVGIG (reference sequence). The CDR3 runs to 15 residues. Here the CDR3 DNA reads TGTGCCTGGGAAAGACGGGGACACCCGAACACTGAAGCTTTCTTT. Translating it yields CAWERRGHPNTEAFF.

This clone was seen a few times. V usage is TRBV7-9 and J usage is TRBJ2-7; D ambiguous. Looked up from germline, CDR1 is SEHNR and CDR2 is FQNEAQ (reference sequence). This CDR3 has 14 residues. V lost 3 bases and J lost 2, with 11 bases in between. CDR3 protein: CASSFRQKPYEQYF. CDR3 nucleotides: TGTGCCAGCAGCTTTAGGCAGAAGCCCTACGAGCAGTACTTC.

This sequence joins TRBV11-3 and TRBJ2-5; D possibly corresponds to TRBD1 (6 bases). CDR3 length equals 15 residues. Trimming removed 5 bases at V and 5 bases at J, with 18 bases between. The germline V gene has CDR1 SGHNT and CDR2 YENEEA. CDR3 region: CASSLPLTGRETQYF. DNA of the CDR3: TGTGCCAGCAGCCTCCCCCTCACAGGGCGGGAGACCCAGTACTTC.

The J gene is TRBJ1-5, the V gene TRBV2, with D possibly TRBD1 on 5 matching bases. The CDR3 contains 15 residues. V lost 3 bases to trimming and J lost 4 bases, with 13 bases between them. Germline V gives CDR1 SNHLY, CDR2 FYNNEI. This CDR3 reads CASSDGAPKNQPQHF. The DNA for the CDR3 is TGTGCCAGCAGTGACGGGGCTCCCAAAAATCAGCCCCAGCATTTT.

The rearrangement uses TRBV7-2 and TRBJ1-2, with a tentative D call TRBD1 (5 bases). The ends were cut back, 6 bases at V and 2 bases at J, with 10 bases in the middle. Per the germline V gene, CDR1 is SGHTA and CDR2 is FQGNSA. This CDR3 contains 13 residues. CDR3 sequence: CASSSRDNYGYTF. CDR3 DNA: TGTGCCAGCAGTTCTCGGGACAACTATGGCTACACCTTC.

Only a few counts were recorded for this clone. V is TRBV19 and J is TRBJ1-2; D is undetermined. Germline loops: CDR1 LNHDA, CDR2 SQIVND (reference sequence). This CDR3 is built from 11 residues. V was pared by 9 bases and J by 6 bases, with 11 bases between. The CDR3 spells CARARDDGYTF. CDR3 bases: TGTGCCAGGGCCCGGGATGATGGCTACACCTTC. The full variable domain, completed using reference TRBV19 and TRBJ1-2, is DGGITQSPKYLFRKEGQNVTLSCEQNLNHDAMYWYRQDPGQGLRLIYYSQIVNDFQKGDIAEGYSVSREKKESFPLTVTSAQKNPTAFYLCARARDDGYTFGSGTRLTVV.

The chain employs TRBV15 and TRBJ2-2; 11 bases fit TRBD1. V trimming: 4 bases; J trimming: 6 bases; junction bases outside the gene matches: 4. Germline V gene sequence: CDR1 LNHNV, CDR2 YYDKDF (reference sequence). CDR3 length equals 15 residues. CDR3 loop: CATSKGGQGAGELFF. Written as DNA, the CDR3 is TGTGCCACCAGCAAAGGGGGACAGGGGGCCGGGGAGCTGTTTTTT.